This T cell receptor beta chain is from a study of blood T cell repertoires in COVID-19. In the study overall: PBMCs, B-cell-depleted T cells, or T cells provided the cDNA or gDNA that made up the material.

Researchers sorted participants into cohorts using their self-reported clinical history. Germline CDR1 SGHNT, CDR2 YENEEA. The length of the CDR3 is 13 residues. Trimming removed 5 bases from V and 6 bases from J; junction bases left unmatched: 5. The table came from immunoSEQ multiplex PCR; TCRdb's copy has only in-frame clones and leaves some out. The sample comprises some 260,000 clones, roughly 87% of which are singletons, and roughly 6.3% rests with the top ten. Material for sequencing was PBMCs or T cells enriched from blood (not recorded which). This clonotype was sampled from a woman in her 30s with acute COVID-19. This chain links TRBV11-3 with TRBJ2-5; TRBD1 agrees at 8 bases. CDR3 sequence: CASSIGQGQTQYF. CDR3 DNA sequence: TGTGCCAGCAGCATCGGACAGGGACAGACCCAGTACTTC.